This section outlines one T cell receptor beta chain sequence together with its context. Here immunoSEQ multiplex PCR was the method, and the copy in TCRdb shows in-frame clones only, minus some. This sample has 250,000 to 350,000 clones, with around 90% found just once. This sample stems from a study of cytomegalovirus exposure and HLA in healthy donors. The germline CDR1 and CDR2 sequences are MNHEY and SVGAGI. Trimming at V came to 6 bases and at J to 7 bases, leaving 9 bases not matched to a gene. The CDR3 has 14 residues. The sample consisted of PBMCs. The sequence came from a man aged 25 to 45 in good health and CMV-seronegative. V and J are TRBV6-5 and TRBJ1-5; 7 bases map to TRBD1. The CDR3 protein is CASRPDRAGQPQHF. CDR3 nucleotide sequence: TGTGCCAGCAGGCCCGACAGGGCTGGGCAGCCCCAGCATTTT.